This TCR beta chain originates from a study of metastatic and nonmetastatic thyroid tumors. In the study overall: From malignant and benign thyroid patients, repertoires in blood and in tumor or nodule tissue were compared.

This clone was recorded at least ten times. Its cognate antigen is unknown. Using MiXCR, TCRdb re-called clones from the PCR reads. The top ten hold approximately 8.5% of the sample, which has under 35,000 clones, just under 25% seen once. Study observations and caveats: Significantly greater TCR beta diversity was reportedly found in malignant thyroid tumors than in benign nodules (in blood and tumor).

The CDR3 spans 16 residues. J gave up 0 bases and V 2 bases, and 2 bases lay outside the gene matches. The germline V gene has CDR1 DFQATT and CDR2 SNEGSKA (reference sequence). All patients were treatment-naive before thyroid surgery. The J gene is TRBJ2-1, the V gene TRBV20-1; 12 bases agree with TRBD2. This TCR was recovered from a female donor with papillary thyroid cancer or a benign thyroid nodule (not recorded which). Some clones in this sample may be carry-over from other donors' samples. The sample taken for sequencing was blood. The CDR3 reads CSARLAGGSSYNEQFF. The CDR3 DNA reads TGCAGTGCTAGACTAGCGGGAGGGAGCTCCTACAATGAGCAGTTCTTC.